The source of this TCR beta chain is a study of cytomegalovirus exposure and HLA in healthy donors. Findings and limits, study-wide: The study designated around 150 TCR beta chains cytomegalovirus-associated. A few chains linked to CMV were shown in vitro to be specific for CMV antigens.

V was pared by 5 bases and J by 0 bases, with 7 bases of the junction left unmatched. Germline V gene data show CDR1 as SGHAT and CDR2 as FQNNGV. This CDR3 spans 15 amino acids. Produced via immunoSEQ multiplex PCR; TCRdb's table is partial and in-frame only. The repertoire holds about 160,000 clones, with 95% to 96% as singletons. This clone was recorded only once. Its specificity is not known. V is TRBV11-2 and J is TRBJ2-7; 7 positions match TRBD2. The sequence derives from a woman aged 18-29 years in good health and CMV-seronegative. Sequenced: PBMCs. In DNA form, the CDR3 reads TGTGCCAGCAGCAGGTGGGACTACAGCTCCTACGAGCAGTACTTC. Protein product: CASSRWDYSSYEQYF.